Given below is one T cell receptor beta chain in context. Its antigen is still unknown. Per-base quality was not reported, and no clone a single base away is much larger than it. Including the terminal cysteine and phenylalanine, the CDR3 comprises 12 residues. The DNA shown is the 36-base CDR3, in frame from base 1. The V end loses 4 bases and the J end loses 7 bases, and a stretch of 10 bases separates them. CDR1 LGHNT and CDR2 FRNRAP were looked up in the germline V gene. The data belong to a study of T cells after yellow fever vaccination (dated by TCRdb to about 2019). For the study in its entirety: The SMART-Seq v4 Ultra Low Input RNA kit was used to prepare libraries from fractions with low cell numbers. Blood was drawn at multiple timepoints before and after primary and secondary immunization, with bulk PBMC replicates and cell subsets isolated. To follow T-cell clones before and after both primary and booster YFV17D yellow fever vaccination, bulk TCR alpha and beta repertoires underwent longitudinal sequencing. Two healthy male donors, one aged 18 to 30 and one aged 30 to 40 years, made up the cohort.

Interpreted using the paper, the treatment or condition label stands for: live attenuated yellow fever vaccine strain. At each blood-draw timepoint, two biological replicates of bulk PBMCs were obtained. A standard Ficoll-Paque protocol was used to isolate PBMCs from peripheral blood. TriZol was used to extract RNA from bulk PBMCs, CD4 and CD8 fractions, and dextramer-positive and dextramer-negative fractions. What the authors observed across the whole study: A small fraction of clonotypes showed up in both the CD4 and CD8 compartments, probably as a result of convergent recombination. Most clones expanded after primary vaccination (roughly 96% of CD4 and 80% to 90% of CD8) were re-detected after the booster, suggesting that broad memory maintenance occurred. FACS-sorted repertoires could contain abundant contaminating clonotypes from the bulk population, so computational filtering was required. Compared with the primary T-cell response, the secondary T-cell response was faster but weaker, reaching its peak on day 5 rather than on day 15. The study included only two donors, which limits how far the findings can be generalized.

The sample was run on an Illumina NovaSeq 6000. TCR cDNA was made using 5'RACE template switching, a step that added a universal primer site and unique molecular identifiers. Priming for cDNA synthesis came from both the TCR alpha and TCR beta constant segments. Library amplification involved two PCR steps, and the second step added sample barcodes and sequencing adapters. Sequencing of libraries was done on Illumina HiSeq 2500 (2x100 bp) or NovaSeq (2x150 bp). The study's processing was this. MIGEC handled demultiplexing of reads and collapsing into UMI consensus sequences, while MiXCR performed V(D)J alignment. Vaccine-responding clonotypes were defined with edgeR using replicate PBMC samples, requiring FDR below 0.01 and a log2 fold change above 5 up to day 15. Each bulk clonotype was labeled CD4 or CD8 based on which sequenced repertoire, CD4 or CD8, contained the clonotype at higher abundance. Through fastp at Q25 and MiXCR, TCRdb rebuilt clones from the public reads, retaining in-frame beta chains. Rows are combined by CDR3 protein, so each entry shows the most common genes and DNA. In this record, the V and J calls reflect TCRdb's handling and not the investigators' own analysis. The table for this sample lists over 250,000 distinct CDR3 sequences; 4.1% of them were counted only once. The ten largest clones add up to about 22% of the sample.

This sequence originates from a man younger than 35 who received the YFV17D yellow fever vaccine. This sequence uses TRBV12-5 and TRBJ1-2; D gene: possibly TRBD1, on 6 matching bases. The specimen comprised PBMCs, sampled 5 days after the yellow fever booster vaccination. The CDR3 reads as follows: CASGSRGGGYTF. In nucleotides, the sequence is TGTGCTAGTGGTTCCAGGGGCGGTGGCTACACCTTC.